One sample yielded the 10 T cell receptor beta chains listed below, sequenced in a study of T cells in Graves' hyperthyroidism and ophthalmopathy. Researchers amplified the TCR beta CDR3 regions from RNA transcripts. Researchers ran a first-round RT-PCR on the TCR CDR3 using the HTBI primer set. Each CDR3 protein is one row after TCRdb ran MiXCR on the multiplex PCR reads. The sample yields nearly 600,000 distinct CDR3 sequences, approximately 15% seen once. Sequencing was carried out using blood. The origin of the receptors is a woman in her 30s with Graves' hyperthyroidism that later progressed to Graves' ophthalmopathy.

This clonotype was detected ten times or more. The V gene is TRBV19, the J gene TRBJ2-7; 10 bases fit TRBD2. Germline trimming cut 5 bases from V and 0 bases from J; bases unmatched to any gene: 4. The CDR3 sequence is 15 residues long. Germline V CDR1 and CDR2: LNHDA, SQIVND (reference sequence). CDR3 DNA sequence: TGTGCCAGTAGTGGACTAGCGGATTTCTCCTACGAGCAGTACTTC. Its translation: CASSGLADFSYEQYF. The whole variable domain, remainder taken from reference TRBV19 and TRBJ2-7, is DGGITQSPKYLFRKEGQNVTLSCEQNLNHDAMYWYRQDPGQGLRLIYYSQIVNDFQKGDIAEGYSVSREKKESFPLTVTSAQKNPTAFYLCASSGLADFSYEQYFGPGTRLTVT.

This clonotype has a count of ten or more. V gene TRBV11-2 combines with J gene TRBJ1-4; TRBD1 agrees at 8 bases. Per the germline V gene, CDR1 is SGHAT and CDR2 is FQNNGV. V gave up 5 bases and J gave up 7 bases; unmatched junction bases: 9. CDR3 size: 15 residues. Written as DNA, the CDR3 is TGTGCCAGCAGCCGGGTTCAGGGGGCGCGTGAAAAACTGTTTTTT. Protein sequence: CASSRVQGAREKLFF.

This clonotype was observed a handful of times. The V and J genes are TRBV5-4 and TRBJ1-1, with no clear D. The CDR3 runs to 14 residues. Looked up from germline, CDR1 is SGHNT and CDR2 is YYREEE (reference sequence). V was trimmed by 2 bases and J by 1 base, leaving 9 bases between them. The DNA of the CDR3 is TGTGCCAGCAGCTTAGTAAATGCGAACACTGAAGCTTTCTTT. Translated, it gives CASSLVNANTEAFF.

The V and J genes are TRBV19 and TRBJ2-3; D is uncertain. Per germline, CDR1 LNHDA and CDR2 SQIVND (reference sequence). V lost 1 base and J 2 bases, leaving 10 bases between the germline ends. The CDR3 loop spans 15 amino acids. The CDR3 sequence: CASSIAAGPTDTQYF. Written as DNA, the CDR3 is TGTGCCAGTAGTATAGCAGCAGGTCCCACAGATACGCAGTATTTT.

This clonotype was recorded a few times. This rearrangement joins TRBV4-1 to TRBJ1-5; unclear D gene. The germline V gene has CDR1 MGHRA and CDR2 YSYEKL. Trimming took off 3 bases at V and 2 bases at J, with 8 bases between the two ends. The CDR3 spans 14 residues. DNA of the CDR3: TGCGCCAGCAGCCAGAGGGTGGGCAATCAGCCCCAGCATTTT. Amino acid sequence: CASSQRVGNQPQHF.

CDR3 nucleotide sequence: TGTGCCAGCTGGACCACGAGCACAGATACGCAGTATTTT. Translation gives CASWTTSTDTQYF. The rearrangement uses TRBV6-1 and TRBJ2-3; D call uncertain. Trimming removed 8 bases at V and 0 bases at J, with 9 bases between. The CDR3 contains 13 residues. Germline CDR1 reads MNHNS; CDR2 reads SASEGT.

This clonotype came up many times. This chain joins TRBV20-1 and TRBJ1-1, with D uncertain. Germline values: CDR1 DFQATT, CDR2 SNEGSKA (reference sequence). The CDR3 is made up of 13 amino acids. Trimming took 5 bases from V and 3 from J, leaving 13 bases between them. CDR3 in amino acids: CSAWGSLDTEAFF. CDR3 nucleotide sequence: TGCAGTGCTTGGGGATCCCTGGACACTGAAGCTTTCTTT.

This clonotype was seen repeatedly, ten times or more. The rearrangement joins TRBV28 to TRBJ2-4, with TRBD2 identical over 11 bases. Per germline, CDR1 MDHEN and CDR2 SYDVKM. The V segment lost 6 bases and the J segment 0 bases; nucleotides outside the gene matches: 1. The CDR3 runs 15 residues. The CDR3 sequence: CASRLAGVAKNIQYF. The CDR3 region has the DNA TGTGCCAGCAGACTAGCGGGAGTAGCCAAAAACATTCAGTACTTC.

The chain uses TRBV7-9 and TRBJ2-1; TRBD1 might be the D (6 bases). V gave up 4 bases and J gave up 4 bases, with 20 bases separating them. The CDR3 covers 17 residues. Germline CDR1 SEHNR, CDR2 FQNEAQ (reference sequence). The CDR3 here is CASSSSLFERGYNEQFF. The CDR3 nucleotides read TGTGCCAGCAGCTCCTCCCTTTTTGAAAGGGGGTACAATGAGCAGTTCTTC.

The table lists this clonotype with a count of one. Given a much more abundant clone one base away, this may be a read error. This chain links TRBV2 with TRBJ1-6, with D uncertain. The CDR3 totals 13 residues. Trimming removed 6 bases at V and 3 bases at J, with 6 bases between. In germline, CDR1 is SNHLY, CDR2 FYNNEI. The CDR3 DNA reads as TGTGCCAGCAGCGCGGGCTATAATTCACCCCTCCACTTT. This sequence encodes CASSAGYNSPLHF.